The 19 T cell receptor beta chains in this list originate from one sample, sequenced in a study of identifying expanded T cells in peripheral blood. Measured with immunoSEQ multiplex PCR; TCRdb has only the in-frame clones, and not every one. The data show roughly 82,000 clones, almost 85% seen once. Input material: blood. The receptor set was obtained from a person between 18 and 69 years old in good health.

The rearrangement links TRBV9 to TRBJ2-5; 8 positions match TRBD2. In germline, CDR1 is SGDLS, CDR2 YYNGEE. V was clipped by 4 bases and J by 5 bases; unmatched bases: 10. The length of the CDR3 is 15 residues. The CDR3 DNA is TGTGCCAGCAGCCGTAGCGGGGCCGGGATGGAGACCCAGTACTTC. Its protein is CASSRSGAGMETQYF.

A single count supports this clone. CDR3 amino acids: CASSYSGSGNTIYF. In DNA, the CDR3 is TGTGCCAGCAGTTATTCAGGGTCTGGAAACACCATATATTTT. The chain employs TRBV6-5 and TRBJ1-3; possible D gene TRBD1, 5 bases. V was pared by 3 bases and J by 1 base, with 7 bases between. The CDR3 is 14 amino acids. In germline, CDR1 is MNHEY, CDR2 SVGAGI.

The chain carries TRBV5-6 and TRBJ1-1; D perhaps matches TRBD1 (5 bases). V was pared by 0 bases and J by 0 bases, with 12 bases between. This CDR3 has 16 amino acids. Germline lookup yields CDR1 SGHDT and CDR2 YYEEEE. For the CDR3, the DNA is TGTGCCAGCAGCTTGGGTTTCTGGGGGGTGAACACTGAAGCTTTCTTT. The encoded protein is CASSLGFWGVNTEAFF.

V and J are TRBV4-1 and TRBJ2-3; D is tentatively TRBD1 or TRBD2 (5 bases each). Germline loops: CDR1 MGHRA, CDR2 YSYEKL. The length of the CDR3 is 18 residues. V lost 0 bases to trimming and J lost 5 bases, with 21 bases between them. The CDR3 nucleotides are TGCGCCAGCAGCCAAGATGCCAAGTCGGGACCGGCGAGAGATACGCAGTATTTT. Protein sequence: CASSQDAKSGPARDTQYF.

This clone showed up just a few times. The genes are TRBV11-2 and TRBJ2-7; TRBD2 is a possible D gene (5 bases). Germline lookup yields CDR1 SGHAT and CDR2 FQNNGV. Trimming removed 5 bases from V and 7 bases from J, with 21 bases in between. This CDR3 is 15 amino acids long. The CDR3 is CASSPPLTRGREQYF. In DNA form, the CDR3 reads TGTGCCAGCAGCCCGCCCCTGACCCGAGGGAGAGAGCAGTACTTC.

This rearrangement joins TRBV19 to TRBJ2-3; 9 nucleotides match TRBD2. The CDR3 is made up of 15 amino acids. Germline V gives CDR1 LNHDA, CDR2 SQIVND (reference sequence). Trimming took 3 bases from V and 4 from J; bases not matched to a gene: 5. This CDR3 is CASSMREGFSDTQYF. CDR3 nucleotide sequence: TGTGCCAGTAGTATGCGGGAGGGTTTTTCAGATACGCAGTATTTT.

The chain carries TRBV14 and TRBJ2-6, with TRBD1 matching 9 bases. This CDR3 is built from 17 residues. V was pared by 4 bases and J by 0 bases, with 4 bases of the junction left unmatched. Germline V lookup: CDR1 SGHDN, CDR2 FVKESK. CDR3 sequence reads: CASSPGTGLSGANVLTF. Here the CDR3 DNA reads TGTGCCAGCAGCCCGGGGACAGGGCTCTCTGGGGCCAACGTCCTGACTTTC.

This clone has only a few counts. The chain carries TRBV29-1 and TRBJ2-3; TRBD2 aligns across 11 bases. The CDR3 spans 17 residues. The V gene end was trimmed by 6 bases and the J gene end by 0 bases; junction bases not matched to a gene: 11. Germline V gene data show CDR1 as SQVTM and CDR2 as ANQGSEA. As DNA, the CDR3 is TGCAGCGTAGTAGTTAGCGGGAGGGCCTATAGCACAGATACGCAGTATTTT. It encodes CSVVVSGRAYSTDTQYF.

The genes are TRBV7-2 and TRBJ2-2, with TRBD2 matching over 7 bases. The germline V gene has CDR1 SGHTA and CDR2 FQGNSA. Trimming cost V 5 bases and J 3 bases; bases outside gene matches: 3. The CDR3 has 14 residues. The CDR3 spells CASSRGLHTGELFF. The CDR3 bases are TGTGCCAGCAGCCGGGGACTACACACCGGGGAGCTGTTTTTT.

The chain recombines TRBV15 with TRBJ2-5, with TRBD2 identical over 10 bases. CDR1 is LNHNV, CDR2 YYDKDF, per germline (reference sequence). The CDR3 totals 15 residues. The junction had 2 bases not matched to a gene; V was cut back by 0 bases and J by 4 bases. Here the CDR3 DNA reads TGTGCCACCAGCAGAGACTCTAGCGGGAGAGAGACCCAGTACTTC. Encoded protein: CATSRDSSGRETQYF.

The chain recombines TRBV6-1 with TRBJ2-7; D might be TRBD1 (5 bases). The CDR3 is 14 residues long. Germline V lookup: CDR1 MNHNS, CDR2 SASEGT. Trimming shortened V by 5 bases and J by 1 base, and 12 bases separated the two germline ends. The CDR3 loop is CASSTDDRSYEQYF. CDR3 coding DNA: TGTGCCAGCAGTACAGACGACAGATCCTACGAGCAGTACTTC.

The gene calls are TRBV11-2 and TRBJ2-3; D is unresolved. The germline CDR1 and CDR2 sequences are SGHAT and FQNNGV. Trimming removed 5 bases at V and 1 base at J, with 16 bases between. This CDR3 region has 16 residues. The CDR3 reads CASSPARQSRTDTQYF. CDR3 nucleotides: TGTGCCAGCAGCCCGGCGCGACAAAGTCGCACAGATACGCAGTATTTT. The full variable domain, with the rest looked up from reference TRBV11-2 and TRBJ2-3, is EAGVAQSPRYKIIEKRQSVAFWCNPISGHATLYWYQQILGQGPKLLIQFQNNGVVDDSQLPKDRFSAERLKGVDSTLKIQPAKLEDSAVYLCASSPARQSRTDTQYFGPGTRLTVL.

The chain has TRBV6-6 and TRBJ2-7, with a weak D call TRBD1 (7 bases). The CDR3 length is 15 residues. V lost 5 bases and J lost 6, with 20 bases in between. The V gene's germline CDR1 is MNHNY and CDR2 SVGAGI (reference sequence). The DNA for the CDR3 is TGTGCCAGCAGTCTTCCGGTCCGGCAGGGGGGCGAGCAGTACTTC. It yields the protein CASSLPVRQGGEQYF.

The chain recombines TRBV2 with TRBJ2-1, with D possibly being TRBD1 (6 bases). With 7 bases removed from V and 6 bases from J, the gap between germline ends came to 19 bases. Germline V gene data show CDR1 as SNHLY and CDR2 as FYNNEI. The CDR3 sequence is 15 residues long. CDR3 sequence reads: CASTPGQQGSNEQFF. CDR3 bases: TGTGCCAGCACCCCTGGCCAGCAGGGGTCCAATGAGCAGTTCTTC.

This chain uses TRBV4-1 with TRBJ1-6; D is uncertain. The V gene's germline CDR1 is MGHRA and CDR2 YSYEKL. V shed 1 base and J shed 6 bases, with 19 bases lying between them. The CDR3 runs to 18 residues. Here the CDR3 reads CASSQGVFSGLPNSPLHF. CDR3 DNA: TGCGCCAGCAGCCAAGGTGTTTTTTCGGGGTTACCTAATTCACCCCTCCACTTT.

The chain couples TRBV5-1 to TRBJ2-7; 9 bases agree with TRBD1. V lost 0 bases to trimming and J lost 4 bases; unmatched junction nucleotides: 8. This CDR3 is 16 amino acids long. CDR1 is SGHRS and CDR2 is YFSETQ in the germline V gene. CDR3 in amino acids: CASSLATGGVGYEQYF. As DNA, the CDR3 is TGCGCCAGCAGCTTGGCAACAGGGGGCGTGGGTTACGAGCAGTACTTC.

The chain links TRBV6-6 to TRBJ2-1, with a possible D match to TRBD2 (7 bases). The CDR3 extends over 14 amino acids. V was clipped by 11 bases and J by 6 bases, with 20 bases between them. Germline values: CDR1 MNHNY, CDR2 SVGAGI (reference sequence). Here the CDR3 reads CAVRGALYGNEQFF. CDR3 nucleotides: TGTGCCGTTCGGGGGGCGCTTTACGGCAATGAGCAGTTCTTC.

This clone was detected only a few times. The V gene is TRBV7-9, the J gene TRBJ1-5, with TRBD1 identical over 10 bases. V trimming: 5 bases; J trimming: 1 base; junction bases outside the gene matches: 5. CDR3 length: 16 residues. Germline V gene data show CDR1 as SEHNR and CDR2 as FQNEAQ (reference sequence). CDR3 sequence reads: CASSAWDRGSNQPQHF. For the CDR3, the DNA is TGTGCCAGCAGCGCCTGGGACAGGGGAAGCAATCAGCCCCAGCATTTT.

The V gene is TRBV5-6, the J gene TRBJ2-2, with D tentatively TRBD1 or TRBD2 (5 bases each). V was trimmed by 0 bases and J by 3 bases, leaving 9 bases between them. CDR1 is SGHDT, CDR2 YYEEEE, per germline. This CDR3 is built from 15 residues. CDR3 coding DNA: TGTGCCAGCAGCTTGGCCGTGGGGGACACCGGGGAGCTGTTTTTT. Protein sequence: CASSLAVGDTGELFF.